Listed here are 30 T cell receptor beta chains from one sample, sequenced in a study of CD8 T cells in ankylosing spondylitis. MiXCR, run by TCRdb on the 5' RACE reads, gives a single entry per CDR3 protein. The sample records some 290,000 distinct CDR3 sequences, 20% being singletons. Sequenced: blood, either unsorted or a sorted T cell fraction (not recorded which). The source is a male donor with ankylosing spondylitis or in good health (not recorded which).

In its sample, this clonotype was seen a few times. V usage is TRBV25-1 and J usage is TRBJ2-2; either TRBD1 or TRBD2 may supply D (5 bases each). With 7 bases removed from V and 9 bases from J, the gap between germline ends came to 18 bases. This CDR3 has 14 residues. CDR1 MGHDK and CDR2 SYGVNS come from the germline V gene. This CDR3 reads CASKPPGPTRELFF. In DNA form, the CDR3 reads TGTGCCAGCAAACCCCCGGGACCGACAAGGGAGCTGTTTTTT.

This clonotype was observed a few times. DNA for the CDR3: TGCAGTGCTAGAGATCCCGGGAATTCACCCCTCCACTTT. Translated, it gives CSARDPGNSPLHF. This chain uses TRBV20-1 with TRBJ1-6; no clear D gene. There are 13 residues in the CDR3. Deletions cut 0 bases from V and 7 bases from J, with 7 bases between. Germline V gene data show CDR1 as DFQATT and CDR2 as SNEGSKA (reference sequence).

This chain links TRBV5-1 with TRBJ2-3, with D perhaps TRBD1 (6 bases). CDR1 is SGHRS, CDR2 YFSETQ, per germline. V gave up 2 bases and J gave up 3 bases, with 16 bases separating them. This CDR3 is built from 16 residues. CDR3 protein: CASSFTGNPQTDTQYF. CDR3 coding DNA: TGCGCCAGCAGCTTTACAGGGAATCCTCAAACAGATACGCAGTATTTT.

This chain joins TRBV20-1 and TRBJ1-6; 12 nucleotides line up with TRBD1. The CDR3 is 17 residues long. The V segment lost 6 bases and the J segment 5 bases; nucleotides outside the gene matches: 11. Looked up from germline, CDR1 is DFQATT and CDR2 is SNEGSKA (reference sequence). The CDR3 coding sequence is TGCAGTGCCAGGGACAGGGGGCGATCCCCAAATAATTCACCCCTCCACTTT. As protein: CSARDRGRSPNNSPLHF.

This clonotype was found a few times. CDR3 residues: CASSPTPWGTQYF. For the CDR3, the DNA is TGTGCCAGCAGTCCCACGCCCTGGGGCACGCAGTATTTT. The chain couples TRBV27 to TRBJ2-3; D perhaps matches TRBD1 (5 bases). CDR1 MNHEY and CDR2 SMNVEV come from the germline V gene (reference sequence). V was pared by 5 bases and J by 9 bases, with 15 bases between. CDR3 size: 13 residues.

This chain links TRBV12-3 or TRBV12-4 with TRBJ2-5; tentative D call: TRBD2 (5 bases). Deletions cut 5 bases from V and 2 bases from J, with 18 bases between. This CDR3 has 16 amino acids. The CDR3: CASSPGLFFGQETQYF. The CDR3 nucleotides read TGTGCCAGCAGTCCCGGACTCTTCTTTGGGCAAGAGACCCAGTACTTC.

This clonotype has more than one count but fewer than ten. The V call is TRBV6-5, the J call TRBJ1-1; D possibly corresponds to TRBD1 (5 bases). Trimming shortened V by 0 bases and J by 6 bases, and 17 bases separated the two germline ends. This CDR3 comprises 16 residues. Germline CDR1 MNHEY, CDR2 SVGAGI. The CDR3: CASSYSTGTGVAEAFF. For the CDR3, the DNA is TGTGCCAGCAGTTACTCTACCGGGACTGGAGTTGCTGAAGCTTTCTTT.

This clonotype was seen more than once but under ten times. The chain links TRBV12-3 or TRBV12-4 to TRBJ2-1; TRBD1 agrees at 11 bases. The CDR3 runs 15 residues. Losses at the gene ends were 5 bases for V and 7 bases for J; bases not matched to a gene: 7. CDR3 residues: CASSTPGQGVNEQFF. DNA of the CDR3: TGTGCCAGCAGTACGCCGGGACAGGGGGTTAATGAGCAGTTCTTC.

The chain links TRBV10-3 to TRBJ2-7; 11 bases line up with TRBD2. The CDR3 is 15 amino acids. V lost 10 bases to trimming and J lost 2 bases; unmatched junction nucleotides: 10. Germline-derived CDR1 and CDR2 are ENHRY and SYGVKD. CDR3 coding DNA: TGTGCCACATCTCTTTTAGCGGGGGGGCCCTACGAGCAGTACGTC. Residues: CATSLLAGGPYEQYV.

This clonotype has a handful of counts. The chain uses TRBV20-1 and TRBJ2-6, with D possibly being TRBD1 (6 bases). V was trimmed by 3 bases and J by 2 bases, leaving 14 bases between them. CDR1 is DFQATT, CDR2 SNEGSKA, per germline (reference sequence). The CDR3 loop spans 16 amino acids. The CDR3 protein is CSARHRVGAGANVLTF. DNA of the CDR3: TGCAGTGCTAGGCACAGGGTGGGGGCTGGGGCCAACGTCCTGACTTTC.

At least ten counts were recorded for this clonotype. V usage is TRBV5-1 and J usage is TRBJ2-1; 7 positions match TRBD2. CDR1 and CDR2 (germline): SGHRS, YFSETQ. The CDR3 is 16 residues long. V shed 4 bases, J shed 3 bases, and the junction held 10 bases outside the gene matches. The CDR3 coding sequence is TGCGCCAGCAGCCCCGGAAGCGGGGTAAACTACAATGAGCAGTTCTTC. Translating it yields CASSPGSGVNYNEQFF.

The chain recombines TRBV14 with TRBJ2-1; weak D call: TRBD1 (6 bases). The CDR3 totals 16 residues. V lost 0 bases and J 8 bases, leaving 17 bases between the germline ends. Germline CDR1 reads SGHDN; CDR2 reads FVKESK. This chain's CDR3 is CASSQEMGAPLYEQFF. The DNA for the CDR3 is TGTGCCAGCAGCCAAGAAATGGGGGCCCCTCTATATGAGCAGTTCTTC. The full variable domain, its missing parts supplied by reference TRBV14 and TRBJ2-1, is EAGVTQFPSHSVIEKGQTVTLRCDPISGHDNLYWYRRVMGKEIKFLLHFVKESKQDESGMPNNRFLAERTGGTYSTLKVQPAELEDSGVYFCASSQEMGAPLYEQFFGPGTRLTVL.

This clonotype turned up a few times. The chain couples TRBV20-1 to TRBJ2-3; 9 positions match TRBD2. From germline, CDR1 is DFQATT and CDR2 SNEGSKA (reference sequence). There are 15 residues in the CDR3. V was pared by 6 bases and J by 0 bases, with 7 bases of the junction left unmatched. This chain's CDR3 is CSARLAEISTDTQYF. The DNA of the CDR3 is TGCAGTGCGCGACTAGCGGAGATTAGCACAGATACGCAGTATTTT.

This clonotype was counted many times. The germline gene is not matched at one end of the junction; a read error may be the cause. J is TRBJ1-2 and V is TRBV27; 7 bases map to TRBD1. This CDR3 is built from 9 residues. Germline CDR1 is MNHEY and CDR2 is SMNVEV (reference sequence). The CDR3 bases are TGTGCCAGCAGTCTCGGACAGGCCTTC. Translation: CASSLGQAF.

This clonotype came up a few times. The rearrangement joins TRBV4-3 to TRBJ1-4; a possible D gene is TRBD1 (5 bases). The CDR3 consists of 14 residues. V was pared by 4 bases and J by 8 bases, with 14 bases between. The germline V gene encodes CDR1 LGHNA and CDR2 YSLEER. The CDR3 reads CASSRRWGEEKLFF. In DNA form, the CDR3 reads TGCGCCAGCAGCCGCCGTTGGGGGGAGGAAAAACTGTTTTTT.

This clonotype was seen at least ten times. This chain connects TRBV29-1 to TRBJ1-1, with 8 nucleotides matching TRBD1. The CDR3 runs 13 residues. Germline V gene sequence: CDR1 SQVTM, CDR2 ANQGSEA. V shed 7 bases, J shed 2 bases, and the junction held 6 bases outside the gene matches. The CDR3 DNA is TGCAGCGACAGGACAGGGCGAAACACTGAAGCTTTCTTT. Translating it yields CSDRTGRNTEAFF.

This clonotype was observed a few times. The genes are TRBV29-1 and TRBJ2-3, with D maybe TRBD2 (6 bases). Germline V gene sequence: CDR1 SQVTM, CDR2 ANQGSEA. The V end was cut by 6 bases, the J end by 0 bases, with 19 bases between. This CDR3 has 16 residues. In nucleotides, the CDR3 is TGCAGCGTAGGGAGAGTGACGGGGGTTAGCACAGATACGCAGTATTTT. Residues: CSVGRVTGVSTDTQYF.

This clonotype was picked up a small number of times. The chain carries TRBV20-1 and TRBJ2-3; D is perhaps TRBD2 (5 bases). This CDR3 spans 14 amino acids. The ends were cut back, 6 bases at V and 2 bases at J, with 15 bases in the middle. Germline V gene sequence: CDR1 DFQATT, CDR2 SNEGSKA (reference sequence). The CDR3 DNA follows: TGCAGTGCCACCCGAGGACTTTACACAGATACGCAGTATTTT. Translating it yields CSATRGLYTDTQYF.

This clonotype was detected only a few times. CDR3 nucleotides: TGTGCCAGCAGCCAACAACCTAGACTAGCGGGGTCGTACAATGAGCAGTTCTTC. It yields the protein CASSQQPRLAGSYNEQFF. The genes are TRBV11-2 and TRBJ2-1, with TRBD2 identical over 11 bases. V gave up 5 bases and J gave up 4 bases; unmatched junction bases: 13. CDR3 length: 18 residues. Germline V gene lookup returns CDR1 SGHAT and CDR2 FQNNGV.

V and J are TRBV10-1 and TRBJ2-1; 8 nucleotides match TRBD2. The CDR3 extends over 15 amino acids. The V gene end was trimmed by 5 bases and the J gene end by 12 bases; junction bases not matched to a gene: 15. Looked up from germline, CDR1 is WNHNN and CDR2 is SYGVQD (reference sequence). The chain's CDR3 is CASSPTSGASTWQFF. In nucleotides, the CDR3 is TGCGCCAGCAGTCCAACTAGCGGTGCGTCGACGTGGCAGTTCTTC.

The table lists this clonotype with many counts. The chain carries TRBV25-1 and TRBJ1-3; the match to TRBD1 covers 8 bases. The CDR3 has 15 amino acids. Germline-derived CDR1 and CDR2 are MGHDK and SYGVNS. The V gene end was trimmed by 5 bases and the J gene end by 2 bases; junction bases not matched to a gene: 5. The CDR3 region has the DNA TGTGCCAGCAGTAGACAGGGGAACGCTGGAAACACCATATATTTT. It encodes CASSRQGNAGNTIYF. The full variable domain, with the rest looked up from reference TRBV25-1 and TRBJ1-3, is EADIYQTPRYLVIGTGKKITLECSQTMGHDKMYWYQQDPGMELHLIHYSYGVNSTEKGDLSSESTVSRIRTEHFPLTLESARPSHTSQYLCASSRQGNAGNTIYFGEGSWLTVV.

The rearrangement uses TRBV20-1 and TRBJ2-1; 14 nucleotides agree with TRBD2. Germline trimming cut 6 bases from V and 8 bases from J; bases unmatched to any gene: 9. Germline assignment: CDR1 DFQATT and CDR2 SNEGSKA (reference sequence). The CDR3 runs to 15 residues. CDR3 residues: CSAPSGTSGSYEQFF. The CDR3, as DNA: TGCAGTGCGCCGTCGGGGACTAGCGGGAGCTATGAGCAGTTCTTC.

J is TRBJ2-5 and V is TRBV4-2; 11 bases align to TRBD2. With V trimmed by 1 base and J by 0 bases, 10 bases remained unmatched. Per the germline V gene, CDR1 is LGHNA and CDR2 is YNFKEQ. The CDR3 has 19 residues. The chain's CDR3 is CASSQGSLAGGTHQETQYF. The CDR3 nucleotides read TGTGCCAGCAGCCAAGGATCGCTAGCGGGGGGCACTCACCAAGAGACCCAGTACTTC.

The chain couples TRBV11-3 to TRBJ2-3; the match to TRBD1 covers 9 bases. J lost 6 bases, V lost 4 bases, and 11 bases had no gene match. The CDR3 loop spans 16 amino acids. Looked up from germline, CDR1 is SGHNT and CDR2 is YENEEA. The CDR3 reads CASSSNPGTGPDTQYF. CDR3 coding DNA: TGTGCCAGCAGCTCCAATCCCGGGACAGGGCCGGATACGCAGTATTTT.

The CDR3, as DNA: TGTGCCAGCAGCTTAGGTGGGACTGTAGCCGGGGAGCTGTTTTTT. Amino acids: CASSLGGTVAGELFF. The chain combines TRBV11-2 with TRBJ2-2; D possibly corresponds to TRBD2 (6 bases). Trimming left V 1 base short and J 6 bases short, with 12 bases between. The CDR3 has 15 amino acids. Per the germline V gene, CDR1 is SGHAT and CDR2 is FQNNGV.

The sample holds a few counts of this clonotype. The chain combines TRBV13 with TRBJ2-7; D remains unclear. The V end was cut by 0 bases, the J end by 1 base, with 4 bases between. This CDR3 comprises 13 residues. Per germline, CDR1 PRHDT and CDR2 FYEKMQ (reference sequence). This CDR3 is CASSLGRSYEQYV. The CDR3 nucleotides are TGTGCCAGCAGCTTAGGGCGATCCTACGAGCAGTACGTC.

This clonotype was observed many times. The chain links TRBV29-1 to TRBJ2-1, with D possibly being TRBD1 (5 bases). Trimming removed 7 bases at V and 7 bases at J, with 14 bases between. The CDR3 totals 12 residues. The germline V gene encodes CDR1 SQVTM and CDR2 ANQGSEA. The CDR3 protein is CSGGQGTNEQFF. As DNA, the CDR3 is TGCAGCGGAGGTCAGGGAACGAATGAGCAGTTCTTC.

The chain employs TRBV7-6 and TRBJ2-6; D is tentatively TRBD1 or TRBD2 (5 bases each). From germline, CDR1 is SGHVS and CDR2 FNYEAQ. The V gene lost 0 bases and the J gene lost 15 bases, with 15 bases spanning the gap. This CDR3 is built from 14 residues. Written as DNA, the CDR3 is TGTGCCAGCAGCTTAGCGGGGCAGGGCCGGGACCTGACTTTC. It translates to CASSLAGQGRDLTF.

This clonotype was observed once. V usage is TRBV20-1 and J usage is TRBJ1-5; a weak D match, TRBD1 (5 bases). Germline CDR1 reads DFQATT; CDR2 reads SNEGSKA (reference sequence). The CDR3 covers 16 residues. V shed 7 bases and J shed 0 bases, with 19 bases lying between them. CDR3 in amino acids: CSVRGSAPYSNQPQHF. The CDR3, as DNA: TGCAGTGTTAGGGGCTCGGCGCCGTATAGCAATCAGCCCCAGCATTTT.

The rearrangement joins TRBV12-3 or TRBV12-4 to TRBJ2-4; D remains unclear. Trimming removed 2 bases at V and 1 base at J, with 12 bases between. The CDR3 sequence is 16 residues long. CDR3 sequence (DNA): TGTGCCAGCAGTTTAAATAGGGTGTCGGCCAAAAACATTCAGTACTTC. It encodes CASSLNRVSAKNIQYF.